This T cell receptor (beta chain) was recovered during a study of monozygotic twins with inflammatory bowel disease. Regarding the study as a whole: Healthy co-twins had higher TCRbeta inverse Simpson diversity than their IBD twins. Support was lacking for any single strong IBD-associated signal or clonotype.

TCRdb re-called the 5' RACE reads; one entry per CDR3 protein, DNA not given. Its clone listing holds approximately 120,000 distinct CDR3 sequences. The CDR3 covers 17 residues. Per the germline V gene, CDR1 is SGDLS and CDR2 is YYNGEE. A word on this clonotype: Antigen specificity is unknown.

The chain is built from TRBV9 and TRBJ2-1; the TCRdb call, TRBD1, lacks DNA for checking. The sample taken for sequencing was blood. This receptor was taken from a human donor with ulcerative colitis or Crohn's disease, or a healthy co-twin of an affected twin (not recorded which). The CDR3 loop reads CASSVIDSVGAYNEQFF.